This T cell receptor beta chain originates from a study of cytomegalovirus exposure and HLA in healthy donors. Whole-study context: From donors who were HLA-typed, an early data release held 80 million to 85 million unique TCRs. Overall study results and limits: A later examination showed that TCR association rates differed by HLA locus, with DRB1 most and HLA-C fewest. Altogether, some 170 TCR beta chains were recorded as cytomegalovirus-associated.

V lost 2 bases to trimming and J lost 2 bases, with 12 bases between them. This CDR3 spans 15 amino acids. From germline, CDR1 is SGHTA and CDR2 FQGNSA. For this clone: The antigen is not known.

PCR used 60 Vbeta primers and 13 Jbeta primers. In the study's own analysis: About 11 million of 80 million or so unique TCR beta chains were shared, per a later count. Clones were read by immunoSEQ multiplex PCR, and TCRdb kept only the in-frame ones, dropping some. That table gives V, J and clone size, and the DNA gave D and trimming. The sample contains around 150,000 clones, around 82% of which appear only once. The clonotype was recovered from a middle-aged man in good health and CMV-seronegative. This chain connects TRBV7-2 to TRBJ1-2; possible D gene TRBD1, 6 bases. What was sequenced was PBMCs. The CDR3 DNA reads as TGTGCCAGCAGCTTATCCCTCAGGGGCAACTATGGCTACACCTTC. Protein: CASSLSLRGNYGYTF.